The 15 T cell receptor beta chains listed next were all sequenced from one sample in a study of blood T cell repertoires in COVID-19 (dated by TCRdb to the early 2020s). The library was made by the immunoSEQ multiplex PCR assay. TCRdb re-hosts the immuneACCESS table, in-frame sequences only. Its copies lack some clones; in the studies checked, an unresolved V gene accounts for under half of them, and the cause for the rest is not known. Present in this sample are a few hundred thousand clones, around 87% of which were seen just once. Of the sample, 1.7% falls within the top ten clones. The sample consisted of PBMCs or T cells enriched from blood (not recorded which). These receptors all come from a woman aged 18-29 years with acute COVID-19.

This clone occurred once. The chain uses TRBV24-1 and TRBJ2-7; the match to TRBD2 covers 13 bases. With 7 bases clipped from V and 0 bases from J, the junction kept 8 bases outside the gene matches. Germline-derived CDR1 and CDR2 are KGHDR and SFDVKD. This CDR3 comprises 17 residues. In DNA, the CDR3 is TGTGCCACCAGACCGGGACTAGCGGGACAAAACTCCTACGAGCAGTACTTC. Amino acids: CATRPGLAGQNSYEQYF.

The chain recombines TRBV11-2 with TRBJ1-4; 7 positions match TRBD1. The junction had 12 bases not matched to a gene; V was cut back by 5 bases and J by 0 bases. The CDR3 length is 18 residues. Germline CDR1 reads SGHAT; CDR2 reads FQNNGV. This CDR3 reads CASSDRVRSGATNEKLFF. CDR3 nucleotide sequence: TGTGCCAGCAGCGACAGGGTCCGGTCGGGAGCAACTAATGAAAAACTGTTTTTT.

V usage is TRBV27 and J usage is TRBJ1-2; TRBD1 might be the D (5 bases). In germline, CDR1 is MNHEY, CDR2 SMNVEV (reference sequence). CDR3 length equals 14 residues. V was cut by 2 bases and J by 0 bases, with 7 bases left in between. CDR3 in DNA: TGTGCCAGCAGTTTAGGGGCCGCTAACTATGGCTACACCTTC. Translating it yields CASSLGAANYGYTF.

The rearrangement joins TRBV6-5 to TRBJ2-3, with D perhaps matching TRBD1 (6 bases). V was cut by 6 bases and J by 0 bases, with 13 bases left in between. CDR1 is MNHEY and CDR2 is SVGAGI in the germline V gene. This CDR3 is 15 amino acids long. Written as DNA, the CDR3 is TGTGCCAGCAGACAGGGTTTTACTAGCACAGATACGCAGTATTTT. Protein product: CASRQGFTSTDTQYF.

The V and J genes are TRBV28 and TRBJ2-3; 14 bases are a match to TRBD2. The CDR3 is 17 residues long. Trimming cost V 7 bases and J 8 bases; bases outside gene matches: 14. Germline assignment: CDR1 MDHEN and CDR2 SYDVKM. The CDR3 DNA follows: TGTGCCAGCACCTCCCCAGAGGGGACTAGCGGGAGTGGTACGCAGTATTTT. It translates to CASTSPEGTSGSGTQYF.

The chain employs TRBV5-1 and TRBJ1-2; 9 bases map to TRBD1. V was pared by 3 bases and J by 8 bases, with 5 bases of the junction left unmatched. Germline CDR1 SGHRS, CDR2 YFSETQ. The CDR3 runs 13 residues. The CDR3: CASSSQGAEGYTF. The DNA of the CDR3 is TGCGCCAGCAGCTCACAGGGGGCGGAAGGCTACACCTTC. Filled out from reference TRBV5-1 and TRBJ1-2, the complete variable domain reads KAGVTQTPRYLIKTRGQQVTLSCSPISGHRSVSWYQQTPGQGLQFLFEYFSETQRNKGNFPGRFSGRQFSNSRSEMNVSTLELGDSALYLCASSSQGAEGYTFGSGTRLTVV.

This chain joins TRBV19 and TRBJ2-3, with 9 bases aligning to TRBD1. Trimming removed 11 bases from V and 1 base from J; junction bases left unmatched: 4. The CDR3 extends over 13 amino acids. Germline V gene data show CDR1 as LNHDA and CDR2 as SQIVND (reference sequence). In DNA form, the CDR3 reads TGTGCCTCCGGGGACAGGGGCACAGATACGCAGTATTTT. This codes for CASGDRGTDTQYF.

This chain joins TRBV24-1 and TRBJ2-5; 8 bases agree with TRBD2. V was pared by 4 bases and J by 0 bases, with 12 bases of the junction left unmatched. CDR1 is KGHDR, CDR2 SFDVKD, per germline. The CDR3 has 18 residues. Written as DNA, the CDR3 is TGTGCCACCAGTGAGCGGGGGACTAGTAGGTTGTACCAAGAGACCCAGTACTTC. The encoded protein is CATSERGTSRLYQETQYF.

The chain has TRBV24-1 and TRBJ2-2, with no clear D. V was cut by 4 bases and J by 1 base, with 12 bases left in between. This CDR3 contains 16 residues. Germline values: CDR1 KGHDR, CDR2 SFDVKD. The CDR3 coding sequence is TGTGCCACCAGTGACGCTATGACGGGGAACACCGGGGAGCTGTTTTTT. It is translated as CATSDAMTGNTGELFF.

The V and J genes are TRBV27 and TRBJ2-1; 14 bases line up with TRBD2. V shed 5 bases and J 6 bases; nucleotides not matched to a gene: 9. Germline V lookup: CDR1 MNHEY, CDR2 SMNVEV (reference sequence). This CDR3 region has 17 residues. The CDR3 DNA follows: TGTGCCAGCAGTGAACCCAACGGACTAGCGGGAGGCAATGAGCAGTTCTTC. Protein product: CASSEPNGLAGGNEQFF.

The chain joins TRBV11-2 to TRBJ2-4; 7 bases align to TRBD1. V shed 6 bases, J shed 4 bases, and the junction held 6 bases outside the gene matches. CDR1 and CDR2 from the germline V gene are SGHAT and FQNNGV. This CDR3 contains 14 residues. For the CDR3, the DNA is TGTGCCAGCAGACCCTACAGGGGAAAAAACATTCAGTACTTC. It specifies CASRPYRGKNIQYF.

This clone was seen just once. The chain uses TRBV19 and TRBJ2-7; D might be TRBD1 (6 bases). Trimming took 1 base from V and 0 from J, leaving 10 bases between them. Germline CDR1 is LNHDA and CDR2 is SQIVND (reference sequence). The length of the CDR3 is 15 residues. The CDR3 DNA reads TGTGCCAGTAGTATAGTAGGGACATCCTCCTACGAGCAGTACTTC. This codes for CASSIVGTSSYEQYF.

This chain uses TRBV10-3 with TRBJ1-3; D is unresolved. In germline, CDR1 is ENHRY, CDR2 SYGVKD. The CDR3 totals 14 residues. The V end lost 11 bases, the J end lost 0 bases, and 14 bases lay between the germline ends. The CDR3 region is CAVMAADSGNTIYF. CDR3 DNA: TGTGCCGTGATGGCCGCTGACTCTGGAAACACCATATATTTT.

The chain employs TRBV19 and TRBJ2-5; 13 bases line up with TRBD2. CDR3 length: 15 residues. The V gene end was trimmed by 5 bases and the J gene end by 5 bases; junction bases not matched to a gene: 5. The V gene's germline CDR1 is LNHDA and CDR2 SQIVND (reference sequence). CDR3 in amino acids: CASSPGLAGVETQYF. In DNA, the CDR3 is TGTGCCAGTAGTCCCGGACTAGCGGGAGTTGAGACCCAGTACTTC.

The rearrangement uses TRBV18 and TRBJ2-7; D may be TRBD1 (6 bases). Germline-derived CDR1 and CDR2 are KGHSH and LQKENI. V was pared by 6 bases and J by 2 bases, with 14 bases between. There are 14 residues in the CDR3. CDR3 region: CASSRTGPTYEQYF. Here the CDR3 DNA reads TGTGCCAGCTCGCGCACAGGGCCCACCTACGAGCAGTACTTC.